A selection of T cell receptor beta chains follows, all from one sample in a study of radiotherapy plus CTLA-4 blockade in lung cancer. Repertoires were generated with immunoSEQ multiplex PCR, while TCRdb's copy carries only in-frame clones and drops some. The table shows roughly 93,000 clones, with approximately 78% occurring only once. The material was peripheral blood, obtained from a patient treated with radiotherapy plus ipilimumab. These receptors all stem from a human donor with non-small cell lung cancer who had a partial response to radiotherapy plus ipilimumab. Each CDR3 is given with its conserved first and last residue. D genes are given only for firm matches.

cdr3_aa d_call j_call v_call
CASSTGVESGANVLTF TRBD1 TRBJ2-6 TRBV25-1
CASSLSPFYGYTF - TRBJ1-2 TRBV6-6
CASSGQGAFDEQYF TRBD1 TRBJ2-7 TRBV19
CSVIRDRGRPGGEQYF TRBD1 TRBJ2-7 TRBV29-1
CASSVITGALTKNIQYF TRBD1 TRBJ2-4 TRBV6-1
CASSLSGGYNEQFF - TRBJ2-1 TRBV11-1
CSALGGEQYF - TRBJ2-7 TRBV20-1
CASRDRGYEQYF TRBD1 TRBJ2-7 TRBV2
CASKEANTEAFF - TRBJ1-1 TRBV28
CASSGPLNTGELFF - TRBJ2-2 TRBV5-4
CASSYPDRTTEAFF - TRBJ1-1 TRBV5-1
CASSWANPNTGELFF - TRBJ2-2 TRBV5-1
CASSLFAGGFSYEQYF TRBD2 TRBJ2-7 TRBV28
CASSLRATAYEQYF - TRBJ2-7 TRBV11-2
CAGSFRDGSGEQYF - - TRBV6-5
CASSPIGTGVYEQYF - TRBJ2-7 TRBV27
CASGFQGDYGYTF - TRBJ1-2 TRBV5-1
CASSFSGADNQPQHF - TRBJ1-5 TRBV5-5
CASATIPFQGNQPQHF - TRBJ1-5 TRBV27
CASSSPGTGEANTEAFF TRBD1 TRBJ1-1 TRBV2
CASSLILGYNEQFF - TRBJ2-1 TRBV11-1
CASSLWAGGDEQYF TRBD2 TRBJ2-7 TRBV5-6
CAISETSQYEQFF - TRBJ2-1 TRBV10-3
CASSSGTGMNTGELFF TRBD1 TRBJ2-2 TRBV28
CSVAKGTSSYEQYF TRBD2 TRBJ2-7 TRBV29-1
CAISESWGDDYGYTF - TRBJ1-2 TRBV10-3
CASSRSTGETEAFF TRBD1 TRBJ1-1 TRBV6-1
CASSPSLAAYEQYF TRBD2 TRBJ2-7 TRBV18
CASSRGVASYNEQFF - TRBJ2-1 TRBV6-4
CATGGEGFSNQPQHF - TRBJ1-5 TRBV7-2
CASSLRTGGGWQETQYF TRBD1 TRBJ2-5 TRBV28
CASSPTGGRDTEAFF TRBD1 TRBJ1-1 TRBV4-2
CAWSGGQVGALDTQYF TRBD1 TRBJ2-3 TRBV30
CASSPYRDRGGYTF - TRBJ1-2 TRBV18
CACTSGSVTDTQYF TRBD2 TRBJ2-3 TRBV19
CASSKSGPGGSHEQYF - TRBJ2-7 TRBV21-1
CASSPGGTSGSINEQFF TRBD2 TRBJ2-1 TRBV5-4
CASSLGYRMPSYEQYF - TRBJ2-7 TRBV28
CASSRGREQYF - TRBJ2-7 TRBV7-9
CAISESPGLAGGDTQYF TRBD2 TRBJ2-3 TRBV10-3
CASRLQGASNQPQHF TRBD1 TRBJ1-5 TRBV6-5
CAIHGQGPQDEKLFF - TRBJ1-4 TRBV10-3
CASSLDTGGTEAFF TRBD1 TRBJ1-1 TRBV11-2
CASSWGLDQQFF TRBD2 TRBJ2-1 TRBV7-2
CASSPPGNTGELFF - TRBJ2-2 TRBV18
CASNPREEHNEQFF TRBD2 TRBJ2-1 TRBV6-6
CASSFLGQGDIQYF TRBD1 TRBJ2-4 TRBV5-1
CASSFIPRGRLSGYTF TRBD1 TRBJ1-2 TRBV7-8
CASRQGQGFEQYF TRBD1 TRBJ2-7 TRBV10-2
CASSSRSVAGEGDTQYF TRBD2 TRBJ2-3 TRBV5-1
CASSFQPGQGTEQFF TRBD1 TRBJ2-1 TRBV5-5
CASSIQRQETQYF - TRBJ2-5 TRBV19